This T cell receptor beta chain came from a study of T cells after yellow fever vaccination. Study-level background: When fractions had low cell numbers, they were prepared with SMART-Seq v4 Ultra Low Input.

General study findings and limits: The CD4 and CD8 compartments had a small share of their clonotypes in common. Most primary-vaccination clones reappeared after the booster (about 95% CD4, about 90% CD8). A secondary response was less intense yet reached its peak sooner, at day 5 versus 15.

This clonotype occurred a few times. What it recognizes is unknown. Germline values: CDR1 SEHNR, CDR2 FQNEAQ (reference sequence). CDR3 length equals 14 residues. Trimming took 8 bases from V and 3 from J, leaving 11 bases between them. TCRdb reanalysed the 5' RACE reads using MiXCR and keeps one entry per CDR3 protein. The profile shows fewer than 450,000 distinct CDR3 sequences, about 4% of them singletons. The receptor was isolated from a man younger than 35 who received the YFV17D yellow fever vaccine. The chain couples TRBV7-9 to TRBJ1-6; D possibly corresponds to TRBD1 (5 bases). This specimen consisted of PBMCs, obtained 5 days after the yellow fever booster vaccination. CDR3 residues: CASRGTGYNSPLHF. DNA of the CDR3: TGTGCCAGCCGCGGGACGGGCTATAATTCACCCCTCCACTTT.